This T cell receptor (beta chain) was recorded in a study of blood T cells in healthy people across ages. General observations from the study: While age rose, TCR beta diversity per million T cells dropped in a roughly linear way.

With regard to this clonotype: What it recognizes is unknown.

This CDR3 region has 15 residues. V was pared by 0 bases and J by 5 bases, with 5 bases of the junction left unmatched. Per germline, CDR1 ENHRY and CDR2 SYGVKD. A second PCR of roughly 7 to 11 cycles used a sample-barcoded 5' primer and a J-beta primer mix. TCRdb itself ran the 5' RACE reads through MiXCR, one entry per CDR3 protein. Of 1.2 million to 1.5 million distinct CDR3 sequences listed, 42% are singletons. Sequenced input: blood. The receptor was isolated from a woman between 18 and 30 years old in good health. The chain links TRBV10-3 to TRBJ2-5, with 8 bases fitting TRBD1. The CDR3 coding sequence is TGTGCCATCAGTGAGTCGCTACGGGACAGGGAGACCCAGTACTTC. This encodes CAISESLRDRETQYF.